This T cell receptor beta chain was sequenced during a study of blood T cells in healthy people across ages. This clonotype was seen a single time. No antigen is known for it. Through a sample-barcoded 5' primer and a J-beta primer mix, a second PCR was run for roughly 7 to 12 cycles. TCRdb reprocessed the 5' RACE reads with MiXCR, giving one entry per CDR3 protein. The sample has 800,000 or so distinct CDR3 sequences, 20% to 25% seen once. Whole-study findings and limits: For the donors, CMV status was unknown and possibly confounded expanded clonotype changes.

Germline CDR1 is SGHTA and CDR2 is FQGNSA. Trimming took 6 bases from V and 5 from J, leaving 19 bases between them. The CDR3 is 15 residues long. These data were also filed under a second study, of T cells of mothers and their children. That work adds: Each donor was one of three healthy Caucasian mothers or one of their six children. Using the M1S primer, the second PCR added sample barcodes along with 2-4 random nucleotides. It was observed that no persistent microchimeric T cell clones could be detected.

The material sequenced was blood. The chain joins TRBV7-2 to TRBJ2-5, with a possible D match to TRBD2 (5 bases). This clonotype was sampled from a boy younger than 18 in good health. The CDR3 is CASSSGLGEVETQYF. CDR3 bases: TGTGCCAGCAGTTCCGGACTGGGAGAGGTGGAGACCCAGTACTTC.